This TCR beta chain was observed in a study of T cell clonotyping in hematopoietic cell transplantation. A word on this clone: What it recognizes is unknown.

The method was immunoSEQ multiplex PCR; TCRdb's version includes in-frame clones alone and lacks a portion of them. The table shows roughly 17,000 clones, with 80% to 95% occurring only once. Trimming took off 2 bases at V and 5 bases at J, with 9 bases between the two ends. CDR1 SGHTA and CDR2 FQGNSA come from the germline V gene. The CDR3 has 13 residues. Findings and caveats of the study: Cells were unsorted, so CD4 and CD8 contributions were not separated. Few recipient clonotypes overlapped donors; over 95% were de novo at given depth.

The TCR sequence derives from a man aged 35 to 55 in good health. Some clones in this sample may be carry-over from other donors' samples. The sequenced material came from peripheral blood mononuclear cells. The rearrangement links TRBV7-2 to TRBJ1-2, with D possibly being TRBD1 (6 bases). The CDR3 DNA follows: TGTGCCAGCAGCTTATACAGGGAATATGGCTACACCTTC. The encoded protein is CASSLYREYGYTF.